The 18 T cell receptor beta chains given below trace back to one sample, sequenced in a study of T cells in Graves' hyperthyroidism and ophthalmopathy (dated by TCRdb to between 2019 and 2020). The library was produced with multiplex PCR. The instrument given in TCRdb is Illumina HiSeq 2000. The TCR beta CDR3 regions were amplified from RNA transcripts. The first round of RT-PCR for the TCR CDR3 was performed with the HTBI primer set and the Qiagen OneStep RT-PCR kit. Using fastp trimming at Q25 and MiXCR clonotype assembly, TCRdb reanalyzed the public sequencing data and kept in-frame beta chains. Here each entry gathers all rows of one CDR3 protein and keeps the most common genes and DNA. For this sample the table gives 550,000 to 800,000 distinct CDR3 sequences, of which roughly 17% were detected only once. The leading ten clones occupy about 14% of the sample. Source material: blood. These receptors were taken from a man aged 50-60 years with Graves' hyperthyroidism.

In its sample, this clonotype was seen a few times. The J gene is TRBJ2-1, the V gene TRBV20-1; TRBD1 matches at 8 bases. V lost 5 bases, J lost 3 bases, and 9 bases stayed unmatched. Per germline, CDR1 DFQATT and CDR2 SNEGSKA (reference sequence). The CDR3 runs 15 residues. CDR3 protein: CSASSGTGSYNEQFF. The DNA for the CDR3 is TGCAGTGCTTCCTCCGGGACAGGTAGCTACAATGAGCAGTTCTTC.

In DNA, the CDR3 is TGTGCCAGCAGCCCTGAGACAGGTTACTCTGGAAACACCATATATTTT. Its protein product is CASSPETGYSGNTIYF. This chain connects TRBV9 to TRBJ1-3; D is perhaps TRBD1 (6 bases). Between the trimmed V and J ends, which lost 4 bases and 0 bases, there was a span of 14 bases. The CDR3 spans 16 residues. The V gene's germline CDR1 is SGDLS and CDR2 YYNGEE.

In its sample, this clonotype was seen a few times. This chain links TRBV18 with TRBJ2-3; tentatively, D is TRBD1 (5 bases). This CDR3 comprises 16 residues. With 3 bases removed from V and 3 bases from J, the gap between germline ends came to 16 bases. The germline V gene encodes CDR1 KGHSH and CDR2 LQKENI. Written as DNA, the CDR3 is TGTGCCAGCTCACCTCCCGGCCAGGGTCGGACAGATACGCAGTATTTT. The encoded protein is CASSPPGQGRTDTQYF.

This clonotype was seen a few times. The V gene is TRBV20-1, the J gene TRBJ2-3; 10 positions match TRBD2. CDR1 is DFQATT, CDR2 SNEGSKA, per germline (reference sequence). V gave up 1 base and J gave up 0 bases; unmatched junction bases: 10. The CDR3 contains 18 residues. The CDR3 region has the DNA TGCAGTGCTAGAGGGGCTAGCGGGAGTGGATCTAGCACAGATACGCAGTATTTT. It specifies CSARGASGSGSSTDTQYF.

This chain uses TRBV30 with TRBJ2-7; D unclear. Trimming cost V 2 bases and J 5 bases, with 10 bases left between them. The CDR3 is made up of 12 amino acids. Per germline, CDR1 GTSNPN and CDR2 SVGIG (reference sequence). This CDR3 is CAWSFRAHEQYF. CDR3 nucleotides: TGTGCCTGGAGTTTTAGGGCTCACGAGCAGTACTTC.

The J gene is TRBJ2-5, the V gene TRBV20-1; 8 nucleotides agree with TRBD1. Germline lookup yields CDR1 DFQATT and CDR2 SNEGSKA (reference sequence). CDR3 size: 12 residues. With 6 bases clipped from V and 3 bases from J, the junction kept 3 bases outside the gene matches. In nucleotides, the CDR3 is TGCAGTGCGCGGGACAGGAAAGAGACCCAGTACTTC. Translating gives CSARDRKETQYF.

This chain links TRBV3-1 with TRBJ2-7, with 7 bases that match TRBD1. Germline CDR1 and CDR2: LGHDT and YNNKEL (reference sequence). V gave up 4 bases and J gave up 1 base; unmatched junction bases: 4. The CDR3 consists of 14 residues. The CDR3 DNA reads TGTGCCAGCAGCCGGGGCAGGGGGTCCTACGAGCAGTACTTC. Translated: CASSRGRGSYEQYF.

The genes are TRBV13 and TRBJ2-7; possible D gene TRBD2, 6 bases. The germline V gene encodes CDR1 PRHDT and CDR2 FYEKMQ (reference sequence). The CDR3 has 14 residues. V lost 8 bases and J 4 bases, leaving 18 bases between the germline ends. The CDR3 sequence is CASSAPGESYEQYF. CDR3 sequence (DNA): TGTGCCAGCTCCGCACCGGGAGAGTCATACGAGCAGTACTTC. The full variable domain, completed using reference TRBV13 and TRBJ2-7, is AAGVIQSPRHLIKEKRETATLKCYPIPRHDTVYWYQQGPGQDPQFLISFYEKMQSDKGSIPDRFSAQQFSDYHSELNMSSLELGDSALYFCASSAPGESYEQYFGPGTRLTVT.

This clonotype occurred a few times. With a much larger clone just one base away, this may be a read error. The CDR3 DNA reads as TGTGCCAGCAGCCAAGAACGGAACTATGGCCACACCTTC. This codes for CASSQERNYGHTF. The gene calls are TRBV14 and TRBJ1-2; D unclear. CDR1 and CDR2 from the germline V gene are SGHDN and FVKESK. This CDR3 contains 13 residues. The variable domain in full, completed from reference TRBV14 and TRBJ1-2, reads EAGVTQFPSHSVIEKGQTVTLRCDPISGHDNLYWYRRVMGKEIKFLLHFVKESKQDESGMPNNRFLAERTGGTYSTLKVQPAELEDSGVYFCASSQERNYGHTFGSGTRLTVV.

The CDR3 DNA follows: TGCGCCAGCAGCCCCTCGCCGGGATCCTACGAGCAGTACTTC. It specifies CASSPSPGSYEQYF. The chain has TRBV10-1 and TRBJ2-7; the D gene is possibly TRBD2 (5 bases). The germline V gene encodes CDR1 WNHNN and CDR2 SYGVQD (reference sequence). This CDR3 is 14 amino acids long. Trimming stripped 6 bases from V and 1 base from J, with 13 bases between.

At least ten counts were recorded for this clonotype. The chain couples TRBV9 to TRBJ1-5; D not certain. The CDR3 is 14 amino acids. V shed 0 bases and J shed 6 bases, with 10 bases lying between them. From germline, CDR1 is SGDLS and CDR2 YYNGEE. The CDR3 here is CASSVGPSGQPQHF. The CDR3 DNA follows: TGTGCCAGCAGCGTAGGACCCTCCGGTCAGCCCCAGCATTTT.

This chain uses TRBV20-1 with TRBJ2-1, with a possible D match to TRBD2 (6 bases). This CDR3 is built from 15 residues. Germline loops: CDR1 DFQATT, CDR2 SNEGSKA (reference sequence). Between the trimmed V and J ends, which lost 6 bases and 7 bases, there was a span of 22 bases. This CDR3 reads CSAPVALAQRNEQFF. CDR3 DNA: TGCAGTGCCCCGGTGGCGCTAGCGCAGCGGAATGAGCAGTTCTTC.

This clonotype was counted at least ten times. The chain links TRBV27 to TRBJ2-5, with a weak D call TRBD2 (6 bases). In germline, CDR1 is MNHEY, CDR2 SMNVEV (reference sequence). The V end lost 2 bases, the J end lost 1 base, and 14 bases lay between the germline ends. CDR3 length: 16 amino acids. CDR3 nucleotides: TGTGCCAGCAGTTTAACATCGGGACTCCTCCAAGAGACCCAGTACTTC. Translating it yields CASSLTSGLLQETQYF.

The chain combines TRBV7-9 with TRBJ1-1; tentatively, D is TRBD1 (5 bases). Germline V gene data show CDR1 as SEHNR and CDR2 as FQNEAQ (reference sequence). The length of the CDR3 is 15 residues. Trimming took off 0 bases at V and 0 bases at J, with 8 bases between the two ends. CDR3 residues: CASSLAGPLNTEAFF. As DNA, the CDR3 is TGTGCCAGCAGCTTAGCGGGACCGTTGAACACTGAAGCTTTCTTT.

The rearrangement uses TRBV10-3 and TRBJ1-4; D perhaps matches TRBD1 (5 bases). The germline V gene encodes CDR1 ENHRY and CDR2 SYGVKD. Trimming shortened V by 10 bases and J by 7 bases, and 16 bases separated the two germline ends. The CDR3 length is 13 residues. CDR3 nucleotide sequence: TGTGCCAGCGACCCAGGGAGCGGTGAAAAACTGTTTTTT. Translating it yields CASDPGSGEKLFF.

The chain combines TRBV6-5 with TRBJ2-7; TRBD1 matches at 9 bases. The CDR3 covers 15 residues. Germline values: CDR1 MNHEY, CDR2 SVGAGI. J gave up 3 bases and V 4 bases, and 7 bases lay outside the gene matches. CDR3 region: CASSSRQGVGYEQYF. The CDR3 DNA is TGTGCCAGCAGTTCCAGACAGGGGGTGGGCTACGAGCAGTACTTC.

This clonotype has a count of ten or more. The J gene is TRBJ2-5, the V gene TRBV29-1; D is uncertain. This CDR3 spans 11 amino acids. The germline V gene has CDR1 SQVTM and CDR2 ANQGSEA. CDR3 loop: CTGGFQETQYF. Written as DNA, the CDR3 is TGCACCGGTGGGTTCCAAGAGACCCAGTACTTC.

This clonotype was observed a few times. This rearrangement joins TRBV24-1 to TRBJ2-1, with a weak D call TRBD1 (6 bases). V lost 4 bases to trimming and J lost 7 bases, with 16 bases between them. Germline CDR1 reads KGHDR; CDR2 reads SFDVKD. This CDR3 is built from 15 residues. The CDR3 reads CATSDDRLLLNEQFF. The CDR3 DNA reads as TGTGCCACCAGTGACGACAGGCTCTTGTTGAATGAGCAGTTCTTC.